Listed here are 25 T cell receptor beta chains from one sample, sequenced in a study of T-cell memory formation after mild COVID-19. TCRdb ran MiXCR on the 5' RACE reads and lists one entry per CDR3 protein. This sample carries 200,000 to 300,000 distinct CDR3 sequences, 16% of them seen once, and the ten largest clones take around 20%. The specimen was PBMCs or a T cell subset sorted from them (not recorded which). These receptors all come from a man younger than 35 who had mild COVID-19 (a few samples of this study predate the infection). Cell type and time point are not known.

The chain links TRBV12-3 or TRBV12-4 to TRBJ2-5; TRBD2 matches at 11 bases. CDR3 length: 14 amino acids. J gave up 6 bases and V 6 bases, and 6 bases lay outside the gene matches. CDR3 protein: CASSPTSGGQTQYF. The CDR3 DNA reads TGTGCCAGCAGCCCTACTAGCGGGGGACAGACCCAGTACTTC.

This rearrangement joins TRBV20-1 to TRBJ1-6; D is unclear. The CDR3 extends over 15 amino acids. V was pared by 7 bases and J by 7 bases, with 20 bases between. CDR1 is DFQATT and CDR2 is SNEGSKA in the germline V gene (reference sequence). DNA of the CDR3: TGCAGTGTTACGGACTCACTCCTACGCAATTCACCCCTCCACTTT. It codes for CSVTDSLLRNSPLHF.

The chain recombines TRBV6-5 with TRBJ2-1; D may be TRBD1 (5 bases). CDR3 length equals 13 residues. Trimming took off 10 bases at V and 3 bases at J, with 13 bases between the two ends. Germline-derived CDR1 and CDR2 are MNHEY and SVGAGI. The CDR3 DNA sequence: TGTGCCAACAGCCGGACAATCTACAATGAGCAGTTCTTC. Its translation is CANSRTIYNEQFF.

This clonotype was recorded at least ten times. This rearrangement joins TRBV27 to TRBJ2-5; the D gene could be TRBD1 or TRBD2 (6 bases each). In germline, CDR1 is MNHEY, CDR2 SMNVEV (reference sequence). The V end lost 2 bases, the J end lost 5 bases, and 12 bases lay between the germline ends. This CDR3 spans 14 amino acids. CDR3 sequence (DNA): TGTGCCAGCAGTTTAATGGGGGGCCCGGAGACCCAGTACTTC. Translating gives CASSLMGGPETQYF.

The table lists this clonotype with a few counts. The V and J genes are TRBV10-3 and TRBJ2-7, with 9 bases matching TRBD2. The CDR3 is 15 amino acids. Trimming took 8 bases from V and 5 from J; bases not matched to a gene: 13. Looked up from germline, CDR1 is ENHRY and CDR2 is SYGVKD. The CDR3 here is CAIGGLAGGLHEQYF. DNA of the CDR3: TGTGCCATCGGGGGACTGGCGGGGGGGCTCCACGAGCAGTACTTC.

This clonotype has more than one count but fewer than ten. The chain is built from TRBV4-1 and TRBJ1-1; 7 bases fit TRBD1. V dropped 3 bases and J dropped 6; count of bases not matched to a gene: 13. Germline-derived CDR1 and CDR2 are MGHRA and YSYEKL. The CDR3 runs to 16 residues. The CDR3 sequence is CASSQPVRGIRSEAFF. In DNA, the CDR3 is TGCGCCAGCAGCCAGCCTGTCAGGGGGATCAGGTCTGAAGCTTTCTTT.

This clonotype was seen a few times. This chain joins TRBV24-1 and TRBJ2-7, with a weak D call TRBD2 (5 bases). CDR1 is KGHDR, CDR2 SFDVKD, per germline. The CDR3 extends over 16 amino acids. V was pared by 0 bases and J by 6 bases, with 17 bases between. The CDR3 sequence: CATSDLWQWTHGEQYF. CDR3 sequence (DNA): TGTGCCACCAGTGATTTGTGGCAATGGACTCACGGCGAGCAGTACTTC.

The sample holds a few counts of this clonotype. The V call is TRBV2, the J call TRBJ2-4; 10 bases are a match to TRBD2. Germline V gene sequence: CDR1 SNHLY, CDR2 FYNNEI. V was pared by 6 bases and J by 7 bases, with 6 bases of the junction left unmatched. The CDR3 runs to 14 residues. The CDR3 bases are TGTGCCAGCAGGGCTCTAGCGGGGGTCAACATTCAGTACTTC. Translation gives CASRALAGVNIQYF. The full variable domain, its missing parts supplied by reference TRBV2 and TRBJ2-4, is EPEVTQTPSHQVTQMGQEVILRCVPISNHLYFYWYRQILGQKVEFLVSFYNNEISEKSEIFDDQFSVERPDGSNFTLKIRSTKLEDSAMYFCASRALAGVNIQYFGAGTRLSVL.

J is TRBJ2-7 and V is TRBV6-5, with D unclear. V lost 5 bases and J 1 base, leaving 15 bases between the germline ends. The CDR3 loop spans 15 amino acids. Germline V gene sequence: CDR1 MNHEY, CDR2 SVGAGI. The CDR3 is CASSLGPMGSYEQYF. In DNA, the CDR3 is TGTGCCAGCAGTCTCGGGCCGATGGGGTCCTACGAGCAGTACTTC.

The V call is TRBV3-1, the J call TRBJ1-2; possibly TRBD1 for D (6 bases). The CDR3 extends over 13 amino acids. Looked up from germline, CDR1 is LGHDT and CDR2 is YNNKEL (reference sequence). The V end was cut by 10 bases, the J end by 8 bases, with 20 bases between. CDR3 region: CATRNPQGPGYTF. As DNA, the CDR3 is TGTGCCACCCGAAACCCACAGGGCCCGGGCTACACCTTC.

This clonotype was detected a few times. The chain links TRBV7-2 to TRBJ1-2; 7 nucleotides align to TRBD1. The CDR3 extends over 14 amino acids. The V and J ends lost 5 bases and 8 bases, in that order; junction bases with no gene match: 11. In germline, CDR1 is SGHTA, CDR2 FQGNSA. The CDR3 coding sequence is TGTGCCAGCAGCCGTGCCCGGACAGGCGCAGGCTACACCTTC. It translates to CASSRARTGAGYTF.

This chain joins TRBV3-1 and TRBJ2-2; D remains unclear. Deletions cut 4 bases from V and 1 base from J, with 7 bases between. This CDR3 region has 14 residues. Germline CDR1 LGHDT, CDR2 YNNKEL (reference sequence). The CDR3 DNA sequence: TGTGCCAGCAGCCGACGAAAGAACACCGGGGAGCTGTTTTTT. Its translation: CASSRRKNTGELFF.

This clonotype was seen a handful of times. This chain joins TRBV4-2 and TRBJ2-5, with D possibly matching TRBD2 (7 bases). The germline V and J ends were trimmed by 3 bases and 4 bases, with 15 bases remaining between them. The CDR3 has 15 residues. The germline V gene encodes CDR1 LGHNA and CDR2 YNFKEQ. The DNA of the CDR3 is TGTGCCAGCAGCCAGGGGGGGCTCGTCACAGAGACCCAGTACTTC. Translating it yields CASSQGGLVTETQYF.

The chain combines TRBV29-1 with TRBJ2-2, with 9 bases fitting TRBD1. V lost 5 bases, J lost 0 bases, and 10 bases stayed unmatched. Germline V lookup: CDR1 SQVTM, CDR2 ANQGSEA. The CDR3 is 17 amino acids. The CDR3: CSVFRDRENANTGELFF. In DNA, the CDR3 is TGCAGCGTTTTCCGGGACAGGGAAAACGCGAACACCGGGGAGCTGTTTTTT.

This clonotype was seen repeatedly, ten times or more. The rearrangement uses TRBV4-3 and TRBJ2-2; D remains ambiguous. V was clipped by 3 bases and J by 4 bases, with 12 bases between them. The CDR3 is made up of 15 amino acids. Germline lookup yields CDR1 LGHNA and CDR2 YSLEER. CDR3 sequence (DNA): TGCGCCAGCAGCCAGTGGCTTGAACCCACCGGGGAGCTGTTTTTT. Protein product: CASSQWLEPTGELFF.

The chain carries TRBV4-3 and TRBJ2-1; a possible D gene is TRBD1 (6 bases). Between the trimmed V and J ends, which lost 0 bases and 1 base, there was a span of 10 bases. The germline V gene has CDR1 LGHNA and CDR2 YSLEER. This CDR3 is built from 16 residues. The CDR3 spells CASSQDLGASYNEQFF. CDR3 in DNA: TGCGCCAGCAGCCAAGATTTGGGGGCTTCCTACAATGAGCAGTTCTTC.

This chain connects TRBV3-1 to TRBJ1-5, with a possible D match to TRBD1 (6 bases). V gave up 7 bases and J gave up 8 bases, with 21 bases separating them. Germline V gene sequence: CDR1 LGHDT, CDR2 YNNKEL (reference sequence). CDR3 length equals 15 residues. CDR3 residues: CASTPSIRGREPQHF. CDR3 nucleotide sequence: TGTGCCAGCACCCCAAGTATCAGGGGCCGGGAGCCCCAGCATTTT. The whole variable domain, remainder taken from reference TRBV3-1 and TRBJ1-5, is DTAVSQTPKYLVTQMGNDKSIKCEQNLGHDTMYWYKQDSKKFLKIMFSYNNKELIINETVPNRFSPKSPDKAHLNLHINSLELGDSAVYFCASTPSIRGREPQHFGDGTRLSIL.

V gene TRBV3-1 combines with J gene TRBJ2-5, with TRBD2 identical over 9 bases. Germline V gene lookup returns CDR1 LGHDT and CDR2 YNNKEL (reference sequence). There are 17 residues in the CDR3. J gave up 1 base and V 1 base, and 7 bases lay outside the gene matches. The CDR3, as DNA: TGTGCCAGCAGCCAAGGGGCAGCGGGGGGCTTCCAAGAGACCCAGTACTTC. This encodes CASSQGAAGGFQETQYF.

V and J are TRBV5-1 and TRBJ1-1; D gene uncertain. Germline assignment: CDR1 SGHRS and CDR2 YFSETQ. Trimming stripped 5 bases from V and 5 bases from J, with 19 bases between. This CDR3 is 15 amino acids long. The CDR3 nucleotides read TGCGCCAGCAGTCAGAGGAGCGGGTGGGGTACTGAAGCTTTCTTT. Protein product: CASSQRSGWGTEAFF.

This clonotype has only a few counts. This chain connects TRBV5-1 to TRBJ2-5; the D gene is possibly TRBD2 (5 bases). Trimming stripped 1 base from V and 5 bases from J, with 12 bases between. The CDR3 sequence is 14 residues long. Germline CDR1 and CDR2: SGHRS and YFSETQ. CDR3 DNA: TGCGCCAGCAGCTTGCAGACCCGAGGGGAGACCCAGTACTTC. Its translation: CASSLQTRGETQYF. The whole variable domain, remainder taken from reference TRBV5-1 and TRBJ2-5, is KAGVTQTPRYLIKTRGQQVTLSCSPISGHRSVSWYQQTPGQGLQFLFEYFSETQRNKGNFPGRFSGRQFSNSRSEMNVSTLELGDSALYLCASSLQTRGETQYFGPGTRLLVL.

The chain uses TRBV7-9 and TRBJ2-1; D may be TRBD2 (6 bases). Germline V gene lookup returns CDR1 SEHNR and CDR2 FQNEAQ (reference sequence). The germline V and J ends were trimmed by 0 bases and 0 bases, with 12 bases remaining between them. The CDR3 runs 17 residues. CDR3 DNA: TGTGCCAGCAGCTTAGCTTCCGGGGGAGGCTCCTACAATGAGCAGTTCTTC. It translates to CASSLASGGGSYNEQFF.

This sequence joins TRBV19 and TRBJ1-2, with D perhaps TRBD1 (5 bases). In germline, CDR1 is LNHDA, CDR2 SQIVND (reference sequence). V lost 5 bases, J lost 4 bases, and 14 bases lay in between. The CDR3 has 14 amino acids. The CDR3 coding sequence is TGTGCCAGTAGTCCCTGGCAGGGAGGCTATGGCTACACCTTC. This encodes CASSPWQGGYGYTF.

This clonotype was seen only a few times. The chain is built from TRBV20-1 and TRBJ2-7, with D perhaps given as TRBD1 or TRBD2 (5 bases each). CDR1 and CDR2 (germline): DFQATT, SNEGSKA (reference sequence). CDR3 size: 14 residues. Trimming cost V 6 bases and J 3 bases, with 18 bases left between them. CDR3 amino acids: CSAAKPGTSYEQYF. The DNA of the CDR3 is TGCAGTGCCGCGAAACCCGGGACCAGCTACGAGCAGTACTTC.

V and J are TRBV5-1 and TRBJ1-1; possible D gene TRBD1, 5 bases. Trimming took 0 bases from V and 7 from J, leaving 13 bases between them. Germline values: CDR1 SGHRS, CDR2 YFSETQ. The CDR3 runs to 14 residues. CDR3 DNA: TGCGCCAGCAGCTTGGAGGGTGACAGACTTGAAGCTTTCTTT. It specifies CASSLEGDRLEAFF.

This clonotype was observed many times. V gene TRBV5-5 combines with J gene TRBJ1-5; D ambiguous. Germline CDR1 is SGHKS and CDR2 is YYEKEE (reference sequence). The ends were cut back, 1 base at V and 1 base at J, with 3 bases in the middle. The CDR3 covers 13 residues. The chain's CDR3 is CASSLMSNQPQHF. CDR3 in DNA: TGTGCCAGCAGCTTGATGAGCAATCAGCCCCAGCATTTT.